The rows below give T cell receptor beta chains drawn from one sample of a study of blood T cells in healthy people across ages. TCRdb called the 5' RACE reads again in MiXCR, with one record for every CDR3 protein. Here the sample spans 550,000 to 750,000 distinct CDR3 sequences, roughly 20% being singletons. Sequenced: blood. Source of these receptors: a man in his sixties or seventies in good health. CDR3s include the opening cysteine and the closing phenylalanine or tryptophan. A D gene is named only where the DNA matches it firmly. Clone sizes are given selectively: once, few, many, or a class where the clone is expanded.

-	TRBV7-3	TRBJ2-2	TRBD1	CASSPTGGADTGELFF	TGTGCCAGCAGCCCGACAGGGGGCGCGGACACCGGGGAGCTGTTTTTT
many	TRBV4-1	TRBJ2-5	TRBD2	CASSRLAGGVYQETQYF	TGCGCCAGCAGCCGCCTAGCGGGAGGGGTGTACCAAGAGACCCAGTACTTC
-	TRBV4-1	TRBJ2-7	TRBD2	CASSQVLASGRYEQYF	TGCGCCAGCAGCCAAGTGCTGGCTAGCGGGAGATACGAGCAGTACTTC
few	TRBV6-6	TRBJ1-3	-	CASSYSIRAGGNTIYF	TGTGCCAGCAGTTACTCGATCCGCGCAGGGGGAAACACCATATATTTT
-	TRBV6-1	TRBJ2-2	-	CASRPRTTGELFF	TGTGCCAGCAGACCACGGACCACCGGGGAGCTGTTTTTT
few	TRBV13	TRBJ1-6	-	CASSLLGSGRLHF	TGTGCCAGCAGCCTCCTTGGATCAGGGCGACTCCACTTT
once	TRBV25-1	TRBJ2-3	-	CASSLPGDATDTQYF	TGTGCCAGCAGCCTTCCCGGGGACGCCACAGATACGCAGTATTTT
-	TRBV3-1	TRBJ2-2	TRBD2	CANSQGTSGTTGELFF	TGTGCCAACAGCCAAGGGACTAGCGGGACGACCGGGGAGCTGTTTTTT
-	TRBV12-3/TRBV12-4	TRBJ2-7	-	CASSFRHEQYF	TGTGCTAGCAGTTTTCGGCACGAGCAGTACTTC
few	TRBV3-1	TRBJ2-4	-	CASSQEGGAGAKNIQYF	TGCGCCAGCAGCCAAGAGGGCGGGGCGGGTGCCAAAAACATTCAGTACTTC
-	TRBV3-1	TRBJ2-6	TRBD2	CASSPLAGGTSGANVLTF	TGTGCCAGCAGCCCCCTAGCGGGAGGGACCTCTGGGGCCAACGTCCTGACTTTC
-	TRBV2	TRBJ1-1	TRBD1	CASSRPGTGNTEAFF	TGTGCCAGCAGTCGTCCCGGGACAGGTAACACTGAAGCTTTCTTT
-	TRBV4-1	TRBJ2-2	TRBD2	CASSQGLAGRATGELFF	TGCGCCAGCAGCCAAGGACTAGCGGGACGTGCCACCGGGGAGCTGTTTTTT